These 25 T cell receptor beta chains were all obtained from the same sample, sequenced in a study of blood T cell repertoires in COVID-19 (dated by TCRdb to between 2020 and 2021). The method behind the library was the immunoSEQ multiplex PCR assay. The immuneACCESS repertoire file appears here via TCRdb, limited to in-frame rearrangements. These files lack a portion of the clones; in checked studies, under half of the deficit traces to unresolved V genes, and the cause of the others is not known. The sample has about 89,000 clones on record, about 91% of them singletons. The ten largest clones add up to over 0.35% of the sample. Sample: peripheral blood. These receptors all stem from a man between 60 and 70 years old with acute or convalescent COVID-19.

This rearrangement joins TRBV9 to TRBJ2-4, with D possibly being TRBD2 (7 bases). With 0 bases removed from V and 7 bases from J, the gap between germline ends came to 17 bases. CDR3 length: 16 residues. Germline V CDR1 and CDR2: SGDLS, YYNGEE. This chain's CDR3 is CASSVAGRGSDNIQYF. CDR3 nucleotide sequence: TGTGCCAGCAGCGTAGCAGGGAGGGGGAGTGATAACATTCAGTACTTC.

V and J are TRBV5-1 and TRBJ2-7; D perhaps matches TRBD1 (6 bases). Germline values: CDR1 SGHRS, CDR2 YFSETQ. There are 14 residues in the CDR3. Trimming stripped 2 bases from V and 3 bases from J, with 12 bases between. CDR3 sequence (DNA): TGCGCCAGCAGCTTTAGGCAGGGGAACTACGAGCAGTACTTC. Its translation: CASSFRQGNYEQYF.

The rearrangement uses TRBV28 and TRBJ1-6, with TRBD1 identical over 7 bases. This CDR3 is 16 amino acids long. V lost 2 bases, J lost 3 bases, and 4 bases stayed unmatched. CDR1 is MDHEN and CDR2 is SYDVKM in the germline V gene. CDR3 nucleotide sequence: TGTGCCAGCAGTTTAGGGACAGCTTACTATAATTCACCCCTCCACTTT. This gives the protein CASSLGTAYYNSPLHF.

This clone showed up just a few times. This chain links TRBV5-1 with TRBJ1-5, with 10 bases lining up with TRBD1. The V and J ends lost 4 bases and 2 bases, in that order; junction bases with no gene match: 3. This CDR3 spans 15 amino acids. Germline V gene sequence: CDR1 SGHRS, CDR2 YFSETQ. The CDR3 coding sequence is TGCGCCAGCAGCGACGGGACAGGGGGCAATCAGCCCCAGCATTTT. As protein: CASSDGTGGNQPQHF.

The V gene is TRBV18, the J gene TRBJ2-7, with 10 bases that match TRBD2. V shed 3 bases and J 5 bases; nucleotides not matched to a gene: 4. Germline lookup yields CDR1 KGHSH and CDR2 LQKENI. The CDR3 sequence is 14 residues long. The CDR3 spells CASSPSGGANEQYF. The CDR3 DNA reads TGTGCCAGCTCACCCAGCGGGGGGGCTAACGAGCAGTACTTC. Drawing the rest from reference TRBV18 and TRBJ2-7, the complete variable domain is NAGVMQNPRHLVRRRGQEARLRCSPMKGHSHVYWYRQLPEEGLKFMVYLQKENIIDESGMPKERFSAEFPKEGPSILRIQQVVRGDSAAYFCASSPSGGANEQYFGPGTRLTVT.

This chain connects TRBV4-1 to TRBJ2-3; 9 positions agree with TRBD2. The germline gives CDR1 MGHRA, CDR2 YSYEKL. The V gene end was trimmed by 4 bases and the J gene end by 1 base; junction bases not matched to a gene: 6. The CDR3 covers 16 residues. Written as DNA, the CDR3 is TGCGCCAGCAGCCTCCTAGCGGGAAGGGGCACAGATACGCAGTATTTT. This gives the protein CASSLLAGRGTDTQYF.

This CDR3 is CASITGRLDTEAFF. The CDR3 nucleotides are TGTGCCAGTATTACAGGACGGTTGGACACTGAAGCTTTCTTT. The chain combines TRBV19 with TRBJ1-1, with D possibly being TRBD1 (5 bases). Germline V CDR1 and CDR2: LNHDA, SQIVND (reference sequence). CDR3 length: 14 residues. V was clipped by 7 bases and J by 3 bases, with 15 bases between them.

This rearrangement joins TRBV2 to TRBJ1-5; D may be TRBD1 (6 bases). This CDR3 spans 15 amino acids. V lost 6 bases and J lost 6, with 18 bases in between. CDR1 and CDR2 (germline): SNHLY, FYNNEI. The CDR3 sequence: CASSLGALGGQPQHF. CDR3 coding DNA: TGTGCCAGCAGCTTGGGGGCTCTCGGTGGTCAGCCCCAGCATTTT.

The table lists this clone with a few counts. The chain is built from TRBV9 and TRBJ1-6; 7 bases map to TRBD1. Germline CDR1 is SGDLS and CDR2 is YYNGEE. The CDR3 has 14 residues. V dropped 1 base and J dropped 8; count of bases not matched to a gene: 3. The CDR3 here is CASSVRQGDSPLHF. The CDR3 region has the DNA TGTGCCAGCAGCGTACGACAGGGAGATTCACCCCTCCACTTT.

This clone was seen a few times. The CDR3 protein is CASSAARGYEQYF. The CDR3 DNA reads as TGTGCCAGTAGTGCCGCCAGGGGGTACGAGCAGTACTTC. V usage is TRBV19 and J usage is TRBJ2-7; the match to TRBD1 covers 7 bases. Germline CDR1 and CDR2: LNHDA and SQIVND (reference sequence). V dropped 5 bases and J dropped 4; count of bases not matched to a gene: 5. The CDR3 loop spans 13 amino acids.

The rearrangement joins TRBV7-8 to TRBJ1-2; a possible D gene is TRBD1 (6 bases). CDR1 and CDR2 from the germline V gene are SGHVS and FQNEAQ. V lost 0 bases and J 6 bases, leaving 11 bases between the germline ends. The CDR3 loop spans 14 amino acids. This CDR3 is CASSLAGGLDGYTF. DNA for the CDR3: TGTGCCAGCAGCTTAGCGGGGGGGCTCGATGGCTACACCTTC.

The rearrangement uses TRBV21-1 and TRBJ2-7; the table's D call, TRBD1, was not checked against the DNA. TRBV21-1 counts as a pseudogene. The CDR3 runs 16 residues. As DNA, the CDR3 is TGTGCCAGCAGCGAACGGGACAGGCCAATAACCTACGAGCAGTACTTC. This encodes CASSERDRPITYEQYF.

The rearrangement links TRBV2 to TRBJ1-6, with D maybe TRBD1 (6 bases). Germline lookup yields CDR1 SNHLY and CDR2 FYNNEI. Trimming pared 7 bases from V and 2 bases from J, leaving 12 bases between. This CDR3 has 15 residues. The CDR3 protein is CASNRGGAYNSPLHF. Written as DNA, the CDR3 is TGTGCCAGCAACCGTGGGGGCGCCTATAATTCACCCCTCCACTTT.

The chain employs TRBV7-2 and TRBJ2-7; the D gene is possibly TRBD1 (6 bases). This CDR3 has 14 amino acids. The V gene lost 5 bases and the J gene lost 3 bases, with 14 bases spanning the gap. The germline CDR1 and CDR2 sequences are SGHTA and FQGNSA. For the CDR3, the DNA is TGTGCCAGCAGCCTAGGGGGACAAAACTACGAGCAGTACTTC. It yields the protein CASSLGGQNYEQYF.

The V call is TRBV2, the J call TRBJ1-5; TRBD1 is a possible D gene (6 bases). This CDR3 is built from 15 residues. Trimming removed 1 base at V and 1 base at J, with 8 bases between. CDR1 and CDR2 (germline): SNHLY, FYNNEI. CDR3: CASSEGGLSNQPQHF. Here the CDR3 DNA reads TGTGCCAGCAGTGAAGGGGGGCTCAGCAATCAGCCCCAGCATTTT.

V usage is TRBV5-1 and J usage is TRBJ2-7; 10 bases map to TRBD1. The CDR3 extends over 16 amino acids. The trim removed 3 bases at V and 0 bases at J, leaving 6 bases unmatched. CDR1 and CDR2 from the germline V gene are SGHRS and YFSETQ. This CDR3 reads CASSSTGGQSSYEQYF. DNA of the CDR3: TGCGCCAGCAGCTCGACAGGGGGCCAGAGCTCCTACGAGCAGTACTTC.

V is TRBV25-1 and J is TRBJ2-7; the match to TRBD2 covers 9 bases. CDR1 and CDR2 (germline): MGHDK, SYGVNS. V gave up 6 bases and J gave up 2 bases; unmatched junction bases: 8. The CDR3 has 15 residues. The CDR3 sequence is CASSPLAGSTYEQYF. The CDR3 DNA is TGTGCCAGCAGCCCTCTAGCGGGGAGTACCTACGAGCAGTACTTC.

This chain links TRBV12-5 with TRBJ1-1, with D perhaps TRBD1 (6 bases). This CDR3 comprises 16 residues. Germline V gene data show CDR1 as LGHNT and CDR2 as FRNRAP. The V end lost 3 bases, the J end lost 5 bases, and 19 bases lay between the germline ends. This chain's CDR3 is CASGFFGRGLRTEAFF. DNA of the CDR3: TGTGCTAGTGGTTTTTTCGGGCGGGGGCTTAGAACTGAAGCTTTCTTT.

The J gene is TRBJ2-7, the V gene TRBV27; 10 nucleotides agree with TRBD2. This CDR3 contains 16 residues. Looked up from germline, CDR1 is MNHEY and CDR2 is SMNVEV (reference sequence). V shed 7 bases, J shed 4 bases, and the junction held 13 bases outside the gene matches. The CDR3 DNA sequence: TGTGCCAGCAAGGGGGGTAGCGGGAGGATAAAGTACGAGCAGTACTTC. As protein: CASKGGSGRIKYEQYF.

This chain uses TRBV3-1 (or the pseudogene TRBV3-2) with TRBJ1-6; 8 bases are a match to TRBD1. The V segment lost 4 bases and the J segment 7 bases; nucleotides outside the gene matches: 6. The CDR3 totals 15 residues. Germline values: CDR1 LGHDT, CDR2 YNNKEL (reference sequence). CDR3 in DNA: TGTGCCAGCAGCCCGGACAGGGTAAGAAATTCACCCCTCCACTTT. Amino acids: CASSPDRVRNSPLHF.

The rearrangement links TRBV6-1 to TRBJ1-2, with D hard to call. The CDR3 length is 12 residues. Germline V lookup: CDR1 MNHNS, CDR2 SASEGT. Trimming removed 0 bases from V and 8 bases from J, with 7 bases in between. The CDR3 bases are TGTGCCAGCAGTGAAGCAGAACGGGGCTACACCTTC. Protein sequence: CASSEAERGYTF.

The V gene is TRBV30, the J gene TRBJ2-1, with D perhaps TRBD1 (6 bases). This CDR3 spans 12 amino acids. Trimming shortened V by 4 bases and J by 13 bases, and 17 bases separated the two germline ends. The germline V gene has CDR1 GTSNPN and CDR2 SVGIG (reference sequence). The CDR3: CAWTPTGRSQFF. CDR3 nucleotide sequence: TGTGCCTGGACCCCGACAGGTCGGTCTCAGTTCTTC.

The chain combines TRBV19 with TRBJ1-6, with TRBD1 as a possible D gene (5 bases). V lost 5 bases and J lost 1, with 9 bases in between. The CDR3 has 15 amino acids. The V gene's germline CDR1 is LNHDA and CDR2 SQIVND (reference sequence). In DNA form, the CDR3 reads TGTGCCAGTAGTGAGACAGCTTCCTATAATTCACCCCTCCACTTT. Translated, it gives CASSETASYNSPLHF. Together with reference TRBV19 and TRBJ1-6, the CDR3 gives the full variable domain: DGGITQSPKYLFRKEGQNVTLSCEQNLNHDAMYWYRQDPGQGLRLIYYSQIVNDFQKGDIAEGYSVSREKKESFPLTVTSAQKNPTAFYLCASSETASYNSPLHFGNGTRLTVT.

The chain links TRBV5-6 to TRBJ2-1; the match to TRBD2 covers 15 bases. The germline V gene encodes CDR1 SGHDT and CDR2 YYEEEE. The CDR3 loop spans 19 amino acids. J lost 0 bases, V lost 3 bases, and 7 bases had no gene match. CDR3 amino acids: CASSSRTSGRAASYNEQFF. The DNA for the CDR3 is TGTGCCAGCAGCTCTAGGACTAGCGGGAGGGCAGCCTCCTACAATGAGCAGTTCTTC.

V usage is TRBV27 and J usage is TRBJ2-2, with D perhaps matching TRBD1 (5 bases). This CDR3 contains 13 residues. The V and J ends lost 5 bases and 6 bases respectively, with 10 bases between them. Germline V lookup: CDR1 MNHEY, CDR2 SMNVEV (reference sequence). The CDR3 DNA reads TGTGCCAGCAGTCCCCAGGGTTCCGGGGAGCTGTTTTTT. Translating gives CASSPQGSGELFF.